This T cell receptor (beta chain) was sequenced during a study of CXCR3-negative and CXCR3-positive naive CD8 T cells. Findings and limits, study-wide: TRB CDR3 properties served as the basis for inferring TCR strength, and surface CD5 was comparable between naive subsets. Cryopreserved PBMCs had partly decreased CXCR3 expression; fresh PBMCs were used in most assays. Comparably high diversity marked both naive subsets, whereas memory CD8+ cells had much lower diversity. For CXCR3-positive naive cells, TRB CDR3s were more hydrophobic than those of CXCR3-negative naive cells.

Note on this clonotype: The antigen is undetermined.

The length of the CDR3 is 17 residues. Germline values: CDR1 MNHEY, CDR2 SMNVEV (reference sequence). The TRB cDNA libraries were prepared by 5' RACE with UMI labels. TCRdb reprocessed the 5' RACE reads and reports one entry per CDR3 protein, with no DNA. Its table lists roughly 70,000 distinct CDR3 sequences. The source is a human donor in good health. Some clones in this sample may be carry-over from other donors' samples. Sequencing used naive CXCR3- CD8+ T cells from blood. As for subset: CD45RO-CCR7+CD27+CD95- naive CD8+ T cells lacking CXCR3 (TNR3-). The chain couples TRBV27 to TRBJ2-7; TCRdb lists TRBD2, though no DNA is available to test this call. The CDR3 reads CASSTGLAGYSRDEQYF.